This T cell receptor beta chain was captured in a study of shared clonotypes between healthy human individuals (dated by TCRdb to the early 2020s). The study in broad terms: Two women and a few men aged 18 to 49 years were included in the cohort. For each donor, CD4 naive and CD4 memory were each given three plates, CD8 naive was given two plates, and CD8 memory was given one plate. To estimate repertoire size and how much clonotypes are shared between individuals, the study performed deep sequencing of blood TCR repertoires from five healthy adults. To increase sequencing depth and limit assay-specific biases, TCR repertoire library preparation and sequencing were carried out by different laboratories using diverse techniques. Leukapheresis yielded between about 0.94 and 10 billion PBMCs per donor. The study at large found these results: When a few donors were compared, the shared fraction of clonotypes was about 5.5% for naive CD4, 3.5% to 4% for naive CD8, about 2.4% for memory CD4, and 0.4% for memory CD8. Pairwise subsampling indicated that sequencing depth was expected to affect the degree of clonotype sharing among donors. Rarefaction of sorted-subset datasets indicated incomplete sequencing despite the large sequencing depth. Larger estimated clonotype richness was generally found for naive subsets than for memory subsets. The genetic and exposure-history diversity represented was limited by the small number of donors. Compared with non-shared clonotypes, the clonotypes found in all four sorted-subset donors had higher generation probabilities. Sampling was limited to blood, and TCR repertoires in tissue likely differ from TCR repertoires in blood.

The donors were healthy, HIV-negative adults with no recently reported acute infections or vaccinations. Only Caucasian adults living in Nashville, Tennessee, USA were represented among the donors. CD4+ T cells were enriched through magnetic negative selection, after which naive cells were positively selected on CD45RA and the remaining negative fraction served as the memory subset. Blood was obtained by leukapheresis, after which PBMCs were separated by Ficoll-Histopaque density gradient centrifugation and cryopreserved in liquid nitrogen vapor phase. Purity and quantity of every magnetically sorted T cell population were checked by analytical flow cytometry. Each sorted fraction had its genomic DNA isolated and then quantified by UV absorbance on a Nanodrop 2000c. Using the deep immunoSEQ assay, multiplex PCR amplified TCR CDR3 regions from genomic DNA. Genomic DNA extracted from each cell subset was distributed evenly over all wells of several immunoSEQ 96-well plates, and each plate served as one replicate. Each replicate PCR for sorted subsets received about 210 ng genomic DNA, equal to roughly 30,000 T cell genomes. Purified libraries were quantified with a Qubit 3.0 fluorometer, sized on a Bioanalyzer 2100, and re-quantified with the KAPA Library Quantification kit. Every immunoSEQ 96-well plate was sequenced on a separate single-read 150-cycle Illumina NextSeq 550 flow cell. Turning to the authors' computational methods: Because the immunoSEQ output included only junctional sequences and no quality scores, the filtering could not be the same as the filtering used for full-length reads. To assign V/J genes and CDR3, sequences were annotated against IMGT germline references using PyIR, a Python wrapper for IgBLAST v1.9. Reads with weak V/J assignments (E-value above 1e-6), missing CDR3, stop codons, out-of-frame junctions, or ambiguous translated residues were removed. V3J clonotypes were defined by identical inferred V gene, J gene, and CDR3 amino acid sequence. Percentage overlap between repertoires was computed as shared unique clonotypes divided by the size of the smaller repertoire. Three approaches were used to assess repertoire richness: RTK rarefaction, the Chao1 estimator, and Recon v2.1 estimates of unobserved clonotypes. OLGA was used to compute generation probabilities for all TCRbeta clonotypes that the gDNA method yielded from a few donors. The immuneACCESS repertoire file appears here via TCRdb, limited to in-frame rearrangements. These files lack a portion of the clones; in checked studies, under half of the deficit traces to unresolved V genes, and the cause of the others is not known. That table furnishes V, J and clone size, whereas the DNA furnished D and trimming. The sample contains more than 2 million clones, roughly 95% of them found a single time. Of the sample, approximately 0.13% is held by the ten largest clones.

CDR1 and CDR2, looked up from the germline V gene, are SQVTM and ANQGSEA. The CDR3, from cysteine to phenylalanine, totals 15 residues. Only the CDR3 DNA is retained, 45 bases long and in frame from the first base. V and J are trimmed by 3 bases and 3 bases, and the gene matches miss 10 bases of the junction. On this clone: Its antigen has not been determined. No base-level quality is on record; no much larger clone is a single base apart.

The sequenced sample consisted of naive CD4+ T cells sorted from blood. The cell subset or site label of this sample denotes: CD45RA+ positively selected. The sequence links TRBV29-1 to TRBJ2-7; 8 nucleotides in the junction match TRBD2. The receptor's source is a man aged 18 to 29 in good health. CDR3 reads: CSVESAGAPNYEQYF. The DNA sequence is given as TGCAGCGTTGAGTCAGCGGGAGCACCAAACTACGAGCAGTACTTC.